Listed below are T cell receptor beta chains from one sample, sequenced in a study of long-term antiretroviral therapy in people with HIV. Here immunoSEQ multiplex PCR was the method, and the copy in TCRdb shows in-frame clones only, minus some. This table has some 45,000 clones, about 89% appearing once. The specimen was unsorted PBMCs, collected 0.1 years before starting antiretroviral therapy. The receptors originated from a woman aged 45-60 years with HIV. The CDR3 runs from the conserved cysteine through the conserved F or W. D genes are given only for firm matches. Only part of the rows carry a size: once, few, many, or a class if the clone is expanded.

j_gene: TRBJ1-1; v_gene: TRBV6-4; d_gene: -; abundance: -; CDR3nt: TGTGCCAGCAGTGAGGAAGCAGGGAACACTGAAGCTTTCTTT; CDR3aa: CASSEEAGNTEAFF
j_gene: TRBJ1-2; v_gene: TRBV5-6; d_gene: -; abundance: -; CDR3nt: TGTGCCAGCAGCTTGCAGGGCAGCGGCTATGGCTACACCTTC; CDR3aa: CASSLQGSGYGYTF
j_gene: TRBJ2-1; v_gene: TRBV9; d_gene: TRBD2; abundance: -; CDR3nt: TGTGCCAGCAGCCCCTTTAGCGGGGGGGGGTATTTATACAATGAGCAGTTCTTC; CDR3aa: CASSPFSGGGYLYNEQFF
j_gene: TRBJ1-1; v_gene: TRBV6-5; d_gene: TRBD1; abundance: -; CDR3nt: TGTGCCAGCAGTTACTCGACAGGGGCAAAGTCTGAAGCTTTCTTT; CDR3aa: CASSYSTGAKSEAFF
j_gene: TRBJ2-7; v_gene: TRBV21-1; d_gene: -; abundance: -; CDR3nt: TGTGCCAGCACCCGGACAGGGAGCTCCTACGAGCAGTACTTC; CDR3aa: CASTRTGSSYEQYF
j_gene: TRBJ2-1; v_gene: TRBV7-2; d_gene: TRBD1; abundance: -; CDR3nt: TGTGCCAGCAGCTCACGGACAGGCTACAATGAGCAGTTCTTC; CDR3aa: CASSSRTGYNEQFF
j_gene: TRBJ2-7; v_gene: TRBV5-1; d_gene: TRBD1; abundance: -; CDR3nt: TGCGCCAGCAGCCTGGGACAGGGAGGTCTGGAGCAGTACTTC; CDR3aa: CASSLGQGGLEQYF
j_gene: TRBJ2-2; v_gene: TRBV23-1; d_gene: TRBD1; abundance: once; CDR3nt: TGCGCCAGCACCCCCTCCAGCCGGGACAGCCTCGGCGGGGAGCTGTTTTTT; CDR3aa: CASTPSSRDSLGGELFF
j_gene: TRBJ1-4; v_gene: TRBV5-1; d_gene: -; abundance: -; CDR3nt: TGCGCCAGCAGCTTGGAGGCAGGGTCCACTAATGAAAAACTGTTTTTT; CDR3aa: CASSLEAGSTNEKLFF
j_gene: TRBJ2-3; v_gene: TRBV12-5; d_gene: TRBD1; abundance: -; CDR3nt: TGTGCTAGTGGTCCGGGACAGGGGAGCACAGATACGCAGTATTTT; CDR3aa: CASGPGQGSTDTQYF
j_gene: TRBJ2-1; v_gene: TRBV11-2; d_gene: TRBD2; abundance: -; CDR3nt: TGTGCCAGCAGCTTAGTGGCTAGCGGGGGGGCAGGGAATGAGCAGTTCTTC; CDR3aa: CASSLVASGGAGNEQFF
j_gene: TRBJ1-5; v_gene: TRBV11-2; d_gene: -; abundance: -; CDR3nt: TGTGCCAGCAGCTTAGCAGGTAGCAATCAGCCCCAGCATTTT; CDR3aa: CASSLAGSNQPQHF
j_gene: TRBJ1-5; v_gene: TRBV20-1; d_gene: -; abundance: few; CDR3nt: TGCAGTGCTTTTAGCAATCAGCCCCAGCATTTT; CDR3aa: CSAFSNQPQHF
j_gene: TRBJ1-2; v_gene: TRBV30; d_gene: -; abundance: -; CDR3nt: TGTGCCTGGAGCGCTGGACAGAACTATGGCTACACCTTC; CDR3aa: CAWSAGQNYGYTF
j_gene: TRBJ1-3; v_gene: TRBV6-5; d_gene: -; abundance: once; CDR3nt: TGTGCCGTTTCACCGGGACTGGGAAACACCATATATTTT; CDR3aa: CAVSPGLGNTIYF
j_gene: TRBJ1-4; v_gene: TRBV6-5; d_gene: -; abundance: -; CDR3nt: TGTGCCAGCAGTTACGGTCGGCCGTCTAATGAAAAACTGTTTTTT; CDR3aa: CASSYGRPSNEKLFF
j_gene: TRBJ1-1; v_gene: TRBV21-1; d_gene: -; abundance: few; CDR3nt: TGTGCCAGCAGCGCACACCGCAGGGGGCCCACTGAAGCTTTCTTT; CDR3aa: CASSAHRRGPTEAFF
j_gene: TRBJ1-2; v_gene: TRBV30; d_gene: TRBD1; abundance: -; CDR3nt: TGTGCCTGGAGGGAATCCATCGGGACAGTACCTAATGGCTACACCTTC; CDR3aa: CAWRESIGTVPNGYTF
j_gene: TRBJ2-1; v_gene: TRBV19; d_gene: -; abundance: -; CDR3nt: TGTGCCAGTACCCTCAAGGGGGATGAGCAGTTCTTC; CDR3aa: CASTLKGDEQFF
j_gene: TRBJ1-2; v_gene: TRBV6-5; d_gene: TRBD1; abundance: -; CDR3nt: TGTGCCAGCAGTTATAAAGGGACAGGCTATGGCTACACCTTC; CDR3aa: CASSYKGTGYGYTF
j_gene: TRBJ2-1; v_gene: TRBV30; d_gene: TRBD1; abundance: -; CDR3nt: TGTGCCTGGAGTGGTTTGGGGGGACAGGGAGGCAATGAGCAGTTCTTC; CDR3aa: CAWSGLGGQGGNEQFF
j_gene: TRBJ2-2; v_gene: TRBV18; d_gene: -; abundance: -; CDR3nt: TGTGCCAGCTCACCACGGCAGAACACCGGGGAGCTGTTTTTT; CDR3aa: CASSPRQNTGELFF
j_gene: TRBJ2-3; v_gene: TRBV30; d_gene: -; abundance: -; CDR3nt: TGTGCCTGGAGTGTAGGGGGGGCCTCAGATACGCAGTATTTT; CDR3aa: CAWSVGGASDTQYF
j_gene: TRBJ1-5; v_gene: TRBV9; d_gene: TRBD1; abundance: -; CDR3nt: TGTGCCAGCAGCGTAGCTTCTTCGGACAGGGGCCGTCACCGAAGCAATCAGCCCCAGCATTTT; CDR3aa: CASSVASSDRGRHRSNQPQHF
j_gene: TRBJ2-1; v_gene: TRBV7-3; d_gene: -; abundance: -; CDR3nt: TGTGCCAGCAGCCTCCCCGGGCCACACAATGAGCAGTTCTTC; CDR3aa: CASSLPGPHNEQFF
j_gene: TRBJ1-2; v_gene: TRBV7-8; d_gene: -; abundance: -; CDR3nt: TGTGCCAGCAGCGCGCAGAGGTCGGGCTATGGCTACACCTTC; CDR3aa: CASSAQRSGYGYTF
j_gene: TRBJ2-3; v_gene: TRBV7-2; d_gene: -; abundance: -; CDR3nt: TGTGCCAGCAGAACCACGGGGTTACGCACAGATACGCAGTATTTT; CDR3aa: CASRTTGLRTDTQYF
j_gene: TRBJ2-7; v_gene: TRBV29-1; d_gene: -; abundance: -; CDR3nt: TGCAGCGCGTTTGCCGTTAAGGGACGGGCCGAGCAGTACTTC; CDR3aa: CSAFAVKGRAEQYF
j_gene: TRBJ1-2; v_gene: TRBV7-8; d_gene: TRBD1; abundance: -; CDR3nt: TGTGCCAGCAGCTTTACGGGACAGGTTTCCGGCAACTATGGCTACACCTTC; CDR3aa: CASSFTGQVSGNYGYTF
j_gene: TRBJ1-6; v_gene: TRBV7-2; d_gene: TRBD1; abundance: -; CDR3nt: TGTGCCAGCAGCTCCCCGACAGGGGGCGCGTCCCCCTATAATTCACCCCTCCACTTT; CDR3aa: CASSSPTGGASPYNSPLHF
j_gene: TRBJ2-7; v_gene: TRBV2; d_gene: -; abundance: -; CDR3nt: TGTGCCAGCACGGCGGACTCCTACGAGCAGTACTTC; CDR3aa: CASTADSYEQYF
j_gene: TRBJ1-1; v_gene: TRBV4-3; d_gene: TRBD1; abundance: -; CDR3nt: TGCGCCAGCAGCCAAGCAGGGGGCAACACTGAAGCTTTCTTT; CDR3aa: CASSQAGGNTEAFF
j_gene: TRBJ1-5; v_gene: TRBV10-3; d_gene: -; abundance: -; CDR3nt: TGTGCCATCAGTGAGGCCAGGGGTGATCAGCCCCAGCATTTT; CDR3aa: CAISEARGDQPQHF
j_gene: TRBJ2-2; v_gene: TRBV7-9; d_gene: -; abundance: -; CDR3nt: TGTGCCAGCAGCCCGATTTCGGACAGGAACACCGGGGAGCTGTTTTTT; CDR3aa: CASSPISDRNTGELFF
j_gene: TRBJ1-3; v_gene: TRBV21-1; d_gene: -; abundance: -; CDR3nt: TGTGCCAGCAGCAGTACAGGGGTAGGTGGAAACACCATATATTTT; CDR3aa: CASSSTGVGGNTIYF
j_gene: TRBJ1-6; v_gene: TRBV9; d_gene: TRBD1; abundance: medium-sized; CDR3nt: TGTGCCAGCAGACAGGGGAATTCACCCCTCCACTTT; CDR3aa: CASRQGNSPLHF
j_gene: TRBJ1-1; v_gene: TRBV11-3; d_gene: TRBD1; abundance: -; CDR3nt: TGTGCCAGCAGCCCACAGGGGCGAACTGAAGCTTTCTTT; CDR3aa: CASSPQGRTEAFF
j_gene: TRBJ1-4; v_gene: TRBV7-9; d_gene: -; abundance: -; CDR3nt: TGTGCCAGCAGCTTAGGGACCGGGTCACAGGGATTTGAAAAACTGTTTTTT; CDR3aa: CASSLGTGSQGFEKLFF
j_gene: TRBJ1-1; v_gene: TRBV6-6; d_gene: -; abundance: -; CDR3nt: TGTGCCAGCAGTTACTCCCAGAACACTGAAGCTTTCTTT; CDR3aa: CASSYSQNTEAFF
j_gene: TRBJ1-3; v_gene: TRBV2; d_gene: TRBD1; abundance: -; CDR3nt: TGTGCCAGCAGTGCAGGACAGGCAACTGGAAACACCATATATTTT; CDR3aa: CASSAGQATGNTIYF
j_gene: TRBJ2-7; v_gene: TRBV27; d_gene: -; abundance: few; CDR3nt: TGTGCCAGCAGTCCGACACGGGTCCACTACGAGCAGTACTTC; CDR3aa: CASSPTRVHYEQYF
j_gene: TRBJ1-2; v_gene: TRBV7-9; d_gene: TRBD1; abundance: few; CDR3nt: TGTGCCAGCAGCTCAAGACAGGGCGGTGGCTACACCTTC; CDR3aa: CASSSRQGGGYTF
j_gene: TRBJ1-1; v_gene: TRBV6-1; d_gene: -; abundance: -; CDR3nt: TGTGCCAGCAGTTTATCGACAGACTACACTGAAGCTTTCTTT; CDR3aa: CASSLSTDYTEAFF
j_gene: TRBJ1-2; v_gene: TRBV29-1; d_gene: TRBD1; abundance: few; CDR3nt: TGCAGCGCTGGACAGGGAGTCGGAGGCTACACCTTC; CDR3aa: CSAGQGVGGYTF
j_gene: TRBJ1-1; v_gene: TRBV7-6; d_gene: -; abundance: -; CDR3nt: TGTGCCAGCAGCTTACGGTCGGGGAACACTGAAGCTTTCTTT; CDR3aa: CASSLRSGNTEAFF
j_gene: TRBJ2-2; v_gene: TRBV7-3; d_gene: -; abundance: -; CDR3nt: TGTGCCAGCAGCTTAATAGGGACCGGGGAGCTGTTTTTT; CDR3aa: CASSLIGTGELFF
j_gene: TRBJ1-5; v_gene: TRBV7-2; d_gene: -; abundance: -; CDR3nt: TGTGCCAGCAGGCTGGGGAGTAGCAATCAGCCCCAGCATTTT; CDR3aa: CASRLGSSNQPQHF
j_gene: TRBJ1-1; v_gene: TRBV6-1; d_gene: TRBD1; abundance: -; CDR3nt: TGTGCCAGCAGTAGACAGGGGTGGACTGAAGCTTTCTTT; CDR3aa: CASSRQGWTEAFF
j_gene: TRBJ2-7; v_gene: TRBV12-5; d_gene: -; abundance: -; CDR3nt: TGTGCTAGTGGTTTGGTTGTTGGTGGCGAGCAGTACTTC; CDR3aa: CASGLVVGGEQYF
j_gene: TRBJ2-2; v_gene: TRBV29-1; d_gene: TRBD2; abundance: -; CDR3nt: TGCAGCGCCGTAGCGGGGGGGCTTGGCGGGGAGCTGTTTTTT; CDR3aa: CSAVAGGLGGELFF